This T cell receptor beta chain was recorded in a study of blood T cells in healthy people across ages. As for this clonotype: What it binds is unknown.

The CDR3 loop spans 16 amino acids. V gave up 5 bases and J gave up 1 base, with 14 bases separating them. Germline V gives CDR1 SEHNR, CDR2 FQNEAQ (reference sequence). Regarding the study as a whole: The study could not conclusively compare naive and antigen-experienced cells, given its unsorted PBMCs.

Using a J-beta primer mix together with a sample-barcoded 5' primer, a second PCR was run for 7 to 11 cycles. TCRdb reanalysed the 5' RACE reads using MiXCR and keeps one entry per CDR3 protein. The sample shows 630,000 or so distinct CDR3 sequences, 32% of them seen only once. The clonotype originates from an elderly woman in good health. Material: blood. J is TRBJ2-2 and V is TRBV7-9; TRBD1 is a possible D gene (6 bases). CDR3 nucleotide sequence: TGTGCCAGCAGCCCCCCCGGACAGAAGAACACCGGGGAGCTGTTTTTT. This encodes CASSPPGQKNTGELFF.